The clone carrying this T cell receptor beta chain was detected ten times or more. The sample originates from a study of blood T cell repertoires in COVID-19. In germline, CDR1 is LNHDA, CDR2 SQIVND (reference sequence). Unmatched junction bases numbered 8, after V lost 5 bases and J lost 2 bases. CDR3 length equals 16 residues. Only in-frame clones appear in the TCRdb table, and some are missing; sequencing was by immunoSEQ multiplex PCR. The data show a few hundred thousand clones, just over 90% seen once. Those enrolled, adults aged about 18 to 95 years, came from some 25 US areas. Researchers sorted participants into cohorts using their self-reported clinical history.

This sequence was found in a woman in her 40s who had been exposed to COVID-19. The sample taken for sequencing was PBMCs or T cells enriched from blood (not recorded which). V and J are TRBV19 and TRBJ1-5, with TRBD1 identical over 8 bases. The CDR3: CASSGQGNRGNQPQHF. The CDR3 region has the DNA TGTGCCAGTAGTGGACAGGGCAATAGGGGCAATCAGCCCCAGCATTTT.